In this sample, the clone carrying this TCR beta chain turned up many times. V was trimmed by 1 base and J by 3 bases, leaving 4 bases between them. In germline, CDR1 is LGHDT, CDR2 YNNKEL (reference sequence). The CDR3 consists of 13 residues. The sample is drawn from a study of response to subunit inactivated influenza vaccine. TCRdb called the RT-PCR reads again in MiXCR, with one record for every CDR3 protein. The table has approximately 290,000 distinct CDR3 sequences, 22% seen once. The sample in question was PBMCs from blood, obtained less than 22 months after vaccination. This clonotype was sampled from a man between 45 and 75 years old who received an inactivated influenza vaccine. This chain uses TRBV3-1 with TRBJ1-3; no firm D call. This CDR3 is CASSQGSGNTIYF. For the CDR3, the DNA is TGTGCCAGCAGCCAAGGTAGTGGAAACACCATATATTTT.